This T cell receptor (beta chain) came from a study of T cell repertoires and Cas9 in healthy adults. Background on the study: CD4 and CD8 compartments: SpCas9-reactive T cells profiled for potency, cytotoxicity, lineage.

This clone was recorded once. What it binds is not known. The CDR3 covers 17 residues. Trimming took 3 bases from V and 0 from J, leaving 14 bases between them. From germline, CDR1 is SNHLY and CDR2 FYNNEI. Study-level points and caveats: SpCas9-reactive effector T cells were reportedly restrained in vitro by SpCas9-reactive regulatory T cells.

Produced via immunoSEQ multiplex PCR; TCRdb's table is partial and in-frame only. The data contain tens of thousands of clones, 91% of them seen just once; the ten biggest clones take up around 1.5%. This TCR was sampled from a human donor in good health. The chain links TRBV2 to TRBJ1-4, with D perhaps TRBD1 (5 bases). Specimen: CD4+ effector T cells (CD127+, CD25-, CD137-, CD154-) from PBMCs; culture status not recorded. The CDR3 bases are TGTGCCAGCAGTGAGAAGAGCGGGGGTGCAACTAATGAAAAACTGTTTTTT. Encoded protein: CASSEKSGGATNEKLFF.